The rows below give T cell receptor beta chains drawn from one sample of a study of HIV-infected children after antiretroviral therapy interruption. TCRdb re-called the 3' RACE reads with MiXCR, one entry per CDR3 protein. Counted here are about 37,000 distinct CDR3 sequences, more than 6.5% occurring once; the ten biggest clones make up approximately 0.97%. The sample was CD45RA+ CD4+ T cells from PBMCs, pooled from several time points, taken from a donor given antiretroviral therapy, either interrupted or continuous. These receptors were taken from a pool of human donors with HIV. CDR3s include the opening cysteine and the closing phenylalanine or tryptophan. D genes are given only for firm matches. Rows may omit the clone size; those that give it use once, few, many or a size class.

v_gene	d_gene	j_gene	abundance	CDR3aa	CDR3nt
TRBV6-2/TRBV6-3	TRBD1	TRBJ2-1	many	CASSISRDRAGYNEQFF	TGTGCCAGCAGTATATCCCGGGACAGGGCGGGCTACAATGAGCAGTTCTTC
TRBV15	NA	TRBJ1-1	many	CATSIPGSRSLEAFF	TGTGCCACCAGCATTCCCGGGTCCCGCTCTTTAGAAGCTTTCTTT
TRBV28	NA	TRBJ1-5	NA	CASSSRALQGKSNQPQHF	TGTGCCAGCAGTTCTCGAGCCCTACAGGGAAAAAGCAATCAGCCCCAGCATTTT
TRBV4-1	TRBD2	TRBJ2-7	many	CASSQVGTRGEQYF	TGCGCCAGCAGCCAAGTGGGGACTAGAGGTGAGCAGTACTTC
TRBV6-2/TRBV6-3	NA	TRBJ2-3	many	CASSYSVAGDTQYF	TGTGCCAGCAGTTACTCGGTAGCTGGAGATACGCAGTATTTT
TRBV18	NA	TRBJ2-1	many	CASSPQGSSYNEQFF	TGTGCCAGCTCACCACAGGGGAGCTCCTACAATGAGCAGTTCTTC
TRBV28	NA	TRBJ1-2	NA	CASRWTATYGYTF	TGTGCCAGCAGATGGACAGCAACCTATGGCTACACCTTC
TRBV7-9	NA	TRBJ2-7	many	CASSLEDKGGYEQYF	TGTGCCAGCAGCTTGGAGGACAAAGGGGGCTACGAGCAGTACTTC
TRBV12-3/TRBV12-4	NA	TRBJ2-1	few	CASSFFGGLNNEQFF	TGTGCCAGCAGTTTTTTCGGGGGGCTAAACAATGAGCAGTTCTTC
TRBV28	TRBD2	TRBJ2-1	many	CASSLGRGGLDNFRLAGRNEQFF	TGTGCCAGCAGTTTAGGCCGCGGGGGTTTGGATAATTTCAGGCTAGCGGGAAGGAATGAGCAGTTCTTC
TRBV12-3/TRBV12-4	TRBD1	TRBJ1-6	many	CASTANKDRVNSPLHF	TGTGCCAGCACCGCGAATAAGGACAGGGTTAATTCACCCCTCCACTTT
TRBV19	TRBD1	TRBJ1-1	many	CASRKQGAMVVGTEAFF	TGTGCCAGTAGAAAACAGGGGGCAATGGTTGTAGGCACTGAAGCTTTCTTT
TRBV4-3	TRBD2	TRBJ2-3	many	CASSQDWAGGRTDTQYF	TGCGCCAGCAGCCAAGATTGGGCGGGGGGACGCACAGATACGCAGTATTTT
TRBV11-2	NA	TRBJ1-1	few	CASSSRAWNTEAFF	TGTGCCAGCAGTTCGCGGGCGTGGAACACTGAAGCTTTCTTT
TRBV19	NA	TRBJ1-1	few	CASSIPGMNTEAFF	TGTGCCAGTAGTATCCCAGGGATGAACACTGAAGCTTTCTTT
TRBV20-1	NA	TRBJ2-2	few	CSARDPGLNTGELFF	TGCAGTGCTAGAGATCCGGGTCTGAACACCGGGGAGCTGTTTTTT
TRBV28	TRBD1	TRBJ2-7	many	CATLQGGGYEQYF	TGTGCCACTCTACAGGGGGGAGGCTACGAGCAGTACTTC
TRBV4-2	NA	TRBJ1-1	many	CASSQEAAAPEAFF	TGTGCCAGCAGCCAAGAGGCCGCCGCCCCAGAAGCTTTCTTT
TRBV9	NA	TRBJ2-1	many	CASSDRAHNEQFF	TGTGCCAGCAGCGATAGGGCACACAATGAGCAGTTCTTC
TRBV16	NA	TRBJ2-7	medium-sized	CASSQTAYEQYF	TGTGCCAGCAGCCAAACAGCCTATGAACAGTACTTC
TRBV4-2	NA	TRBJ2-7	few	CASSPRGVSYEQYF	TGTGCCAGCAGTCCCAGAGGGGTCTCCTACGAGCAGTACTTC
TRBV6-5	NA	TRBJ1-2	many	CASSRDGTGGYTF	TGTGCCAGCAGCAGGGACGGGACTGGTGGCTACACCTTC